Below, 16 T cell receptor beta chains from the same sample are listed, as sequenced in a study of cytotoxic CD8 clonotypes in ibrutinib-treated CLL. Measured with immunoSEQ multiplex PCR; TCRdb has only the in-frame clones, and not every one. This table holds 150,000 to 250,000 clones, around 70% found once. This specimen was PBMCs, taken after 24 months of ibrutinib treatment. Receptor source: a human donor with chronic lymphocytic leukemia.

The J gene is TRBJ2-3, the V gene TRBV5-1; D remains ambiguous. CDR1 is SGHRS, CDR2 YFSETQ, per germline. The CDR3 is made up of 14 amino acids. Trimming removed 5 bases at V and 1 base at J, with 11 bases between. CDR3 nucleotides: TGCGCCAGCAGTGAATACGGACGCACAGATACGCAGTATTTT. It specifies CASSEYGRTDTQYF.

This clone was seen a single time. The chain recombines TRBV7-2 with TRBJ2-1; 8 bases align to TRBD2. Germline V gene lookup returns CDR1 SGHTA and CDR2 FQGNSA. The CDR3 is 15 amino acids. With 3 bases clipped from V and 2 bases from J, the junction kept 3 bases outside the gene matches. Here the CDR3 reads CASSFTSGPYNEQFF. The CDR3, as DNA: TGTGCCAGCAGCTTTACTAGCGGACCCTACAATGAGCAGTTCTTC.

This clone was observed a few times. This chain joins TRBV19 and TRBJ2-3; unclear D gene. Germline V gene lookup returns CDR1 LNHDA and CDR2 SQIVND (reference sequence). V was clipped by 3 bases and J by 5 bases, with 12 bases between them. The CDR3 totals 14 residues. CDR3 in amino acids: CASSISVILDTQYF. CDR3 sequence (DNA): TGTGCCAGTAGTATTTCAGTAATTCTAGATACGCAGTATTTT.

This sequence joins TRBV10-3 and TRBJ2-7; D may correspond to TRBD1 or TRBD2 (5 bases each). V gave up 8 bases and J gave up 2 bases, with 10 bases separating them. Germline CDR1 is ENHRY and CDR2 is SYGVKD. This CDR3 contains 12 residues. The CDR3, as DNA: TGTGCCATCTGGGACGGGACCTACGAGCAGTACTTC. Its translation is CAIWDGTYEQYF.

This chain connects TRBV15 to TRBJ2-2; no reliable D call. The V gene lost 0 bases and the J gene lost 5 bases, with 7 bases spanning the gap. CDR1 and CDR2 (germline): LNHNV, YYDKDF (reference sequence). The CDR3 runs to 14 residues. CDR3 region: CATSRDGHTGELFF. The DNA of the CDR3 is TGTGCCACCAGCAGAGATGGTCATACCGGGGAGCTGTTTTTT.

V gene TRBV5-1 combines with J gene TRBJ2-1; tentatively, D is TRBD1 (5 bases). V was cut by 5 bases and J by 0 bases, with 9 bases left in between. Germline V gene lookup returns CDR1 SGHRS and CDR2 YFSETQ. This CDR3 has 14 amino acids. The CDR3: CASRGELSYNEQFF. The DNA of the CDR3 is TGCGCCAGCAGAGGGGAACTCTCCTACAATGAGCAGTTCTTC. The whole variable domain, filled in from reference TRBV5-1 and TRBJ2-1, reads KAGVTQTPRYLIKTRGQQVTLSCSPISGHRSVSWYQQTPGQGLQFLFEYFSETQRNKGNFPGRFSGRQFSNSRSEMNVSTLELGDSALYLCASRGELSYNEQFFGPGTRLTVL.

The chain combines TRBV6-5 with TRBJ1-5; the D is unclear. Trimming cost V 6 bases and J 2 bases, with 11 bases left between them. Germline CDR1 reads MNHEY; CDR2 reads SVGAGI. CDR3 length equals 14 residues. The CDR3 loop reads CASRKDGGNQPQHF. CDR3 DNA: TGTGCCAGCAGGAAGGACGGAGGCAATCAGCCCCAGCATTTT.

This clone was observed a handful of times. The CDR3 coding sequence is TGTGCCAGCAGCTTAGTCAGCATCTCTGGAAACACCATATATTTT. Translating gives CASSLVSISGNTIYF. The J gene is TRBJ1-3, the V gene TRBV7-9; D gene ambiguous. Germline V gene lookup returns CDR1 SEHNR and CDR2 FQNEAQ (reference sequence). Trimming removed 1 base at V and 0 bases at J, with 7 bases between. This CDR3 comprises 15 residues. Filled out from reference TRBV7-9 and TRBJ1-3, the complete variable domain reads DTGVSQNPRHKITKRGQNVTFRCDPISEHNRLYWYRQTLGQGPEFLTYFQNEAQLEKSRLLSDRFSAERPKGSFSTLEIQRTEQGDSAMYLCASSLVSISGNTIYFGEGSWLTVV.

Comment on this clone: Other nucleotide sequences from this sample produce the same CDR3. This rearrangement joins TRBV5-1 to TRBJ1-2, with D unclear. The V gene lost 0 bases and the J gene lost 2 bases, with 5 bases spanning the gap. CDR3 size: 13 residues. Germline lookup yields CDR1 SGHRS and CDR2 YFSETQ. CDR3 DNA sequence: TGCGCCAGCAGCTTGGCAGGCAACTATGGCTACACCTTC. As protein: CASSLAGNYGYTF.

The DNA for the CDR3 is TGCGCCAGCAGCTTGTCTTTCGAGGGATCGGGGAGGGATGGCTACACCTTC. It specifies CASSLSFEGSGRDGYTF. The J gene is TRBJ1-2, the V gene TRBV5-1, with no clear D. Trimming pared 1 base from V and 6 bases from J, leaving 22 bases between. The CDR3 is 17 residues long. From germline, CDR1 is SGHRS and CDR2 YFSETQ.

This sequence joins TRBV5-4 and TRBJ2-3; the D gene is possibly TRBD2 (6 bases). Trimming removed 3 bases at V and 6 bases at J, with 14 bases between. Germline CDR1 reads SGHNT; CDR2 reads YYREEE (reference sequence). This CDR3 has 14 residues. As DNA, the CDR3 is TGTGCCAGCAGCTCCACCCCGGGAGCGGATACGCAGTATTTT. This gives the protein CASSSTPGADTQYF.

The V gene is TRBV2, the J gene TRBJ1-4, with a possible D match to TRBD1 (6 bases). V dropped 6 bases and J dropped 8 bases, with 22 bases sitting between them. Germline CDR1 and CDR2: SNHLY and FYNNEI. CDR3 length: 16 residues. CDR3 bases: TGTGCCAGCAGGCCAACCTCCCCGGGGGGCTGGGAAAAACTGTTTTTT. It codes for CASRPTSPGGWEKLFF.

This clone was detected only once. This chain joins TRBV11-3 and TRBJ2-1, with 9 bases fitting TRBD2. V shed 5 bases and J 0 bases; nucleotides not matched to a gene: 2. This CDR3 spans 15 amino acids. The V gene's germline CDR1 is SGHNT and CDR2 YENEEA. Here the CDR3 DNA reads TGTGCCAGCAGCAGGACTAGCGTCTCCTACAATGAGCAGTTCTTC. Translation: CASSRTSVSYNEQFF.

The V and J genes are TRBV7-2 and TRBJ1-3, with D hard to call. V lost 4 bases, J lost 0 bases, and 10 bases lay in between. Germline V gene data show CDR1 as SGHTA and CDR2 as FQGNSA. The length of the CDR3 is 15 residues. The CDR3 here is CASSSSGSSGNTIYF. CDR3 sequence (DNA): TGTGCCAGCAGCTCCTCGGGGTCCTCTGGAAACACCATATATTTT.

This sequence joins TRBV13 and TRBJ1-2; perhaps TRBD1 as D (5 bases). The CDR3 is made up of 15 amino acids. With 5 bases removed from V and 2 bases from J, the gap between germline ends came to 15 bases. CDR1 and CDR2 (germline): PRHDT, FYEKMQ (reference sequence). CDR3 protein: CASSEEGQSNYGYTF. The DNA for the CDR3 is TGTGCCAGCAGCGAAGAGGGGCAGTCGAACTATGGCTACACCTTC.

The CDR3 DNA reads TGTGCCAGCAGTTCACTAGCGGGGACCTACGAGCAGTACTTC. Translated: CASSSLAGTYEQYF. The chain couples TRBV28 to TRBJ2-7; 10 bases map to TRBD2. V was pared by 4 bases and J by 2 bases, with 2 bases of the junction left unmatched. The CDR3 covers 14 residues. The germline gives CDR1 MDHEN, CDR2 SYDVKM.